What follows is one TCR beta chain and its context. Authors' analysis steps: Reference gene primer amplification in the assay estimated nucleated cell counts. TCRdb's table, derived via immunoSEQ multiplex PCR, lists solely in-frame clones and lacks some. V and J calls and clone size follow that table, whereas D and trimming were derived from the DNA. The sample has about 90,000 clones, approximately 91% seen once. The sample belongs to a study of blood T cell repertoires in COVID-19. About the study: Specimens from acute and convalescent COVID-19 originated in the United States, Italy and Spain. Sources were T cells, B-cell-depleted T cells, or PBMCs; the material itself was cDNA or gDNA.

The CDR3 loop spans 15 amino acids. Between the trimmed V and J ends, which lost 4 bases and 13 bases, there was a span of 21 bases. Per germline, CDR1 SGHNT and CDR2 YYREEE (reference sequence). This TCR was sampled from a human donor with active COVID-19. The donor label of this sample is uncertain. The chain combines TRBV5-4 with TRBJ1-6; weak D call: TRBD1 (5 bases). The specimen sequenced was peripheral blood. CDR3 in DNA: TGTGCCAGCAGCCCGGGGGACGTAGGGCTAACGCCCCTCCACTTT. The encoded protein is CASSPGDVGLTPLHF.